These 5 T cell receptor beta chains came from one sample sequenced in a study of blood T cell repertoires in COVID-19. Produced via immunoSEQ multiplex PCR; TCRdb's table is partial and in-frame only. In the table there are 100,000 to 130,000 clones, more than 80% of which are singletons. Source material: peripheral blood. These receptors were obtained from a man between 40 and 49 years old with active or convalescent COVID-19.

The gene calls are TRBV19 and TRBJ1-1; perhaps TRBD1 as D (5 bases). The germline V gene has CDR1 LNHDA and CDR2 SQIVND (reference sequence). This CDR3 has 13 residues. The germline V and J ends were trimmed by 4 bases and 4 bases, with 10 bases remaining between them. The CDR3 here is CASSSQGFTEAFF. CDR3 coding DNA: TGTGCCAGTAGTAGCCAGGGTTTCACTGAAGCTTTCTTT.

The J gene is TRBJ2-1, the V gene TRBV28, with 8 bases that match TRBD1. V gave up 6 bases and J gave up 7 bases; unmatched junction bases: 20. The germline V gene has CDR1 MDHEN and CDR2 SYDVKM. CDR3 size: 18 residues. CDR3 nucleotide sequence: TGTGCCAGCAGCCTAGGGACAGGTCGACTGAATTACCTGAATGAGCAGTTCTTC. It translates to CASSLGTGRLNYLNEQFF.

Here the CDR3 DNA reads TGCGCCAGCAGTAAAAGCGGGAGGACTAATGAGCAGTTCTTC. Translation gives CASSKSGRTNEQFF. The chain combines TRBV10-1 with TRBJ2-1; TRBD2 matches 9 bases. Losses at the gene ends were 5 bases for V and 7 bases for J; bases not matched to a gene: 6. This CDR3 is built from 14 residues. Germline V lookup: CDR1 WNHNN, CDR2 SYGVQD (reference sequence).

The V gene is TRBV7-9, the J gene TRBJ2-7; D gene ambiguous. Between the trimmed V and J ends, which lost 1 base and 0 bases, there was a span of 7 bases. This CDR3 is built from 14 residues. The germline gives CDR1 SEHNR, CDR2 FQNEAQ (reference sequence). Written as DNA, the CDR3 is TGTGCCAGCAGCTTAGAGTATAGCTCCTACGAGCAGTACTTC. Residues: CASSLEYSSYEQYF.

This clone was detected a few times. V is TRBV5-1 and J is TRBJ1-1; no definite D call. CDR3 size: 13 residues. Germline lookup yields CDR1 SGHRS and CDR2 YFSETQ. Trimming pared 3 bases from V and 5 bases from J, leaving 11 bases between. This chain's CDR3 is CASSSSTGTEAFF. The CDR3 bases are TGCGCCAGCAGCTCCTCCACCGGGACTGAAGCTTTCTTT.